This TCR beta chain was profiled in a study of Ad26.COV2.S vaccination and SARS-CoV-2 variants. Findings and limits, study-wide: Vaccinees reportedly had broad spike-specific CD8+ and CD4+ T cell responses. Relative to placebo recipients, vaccine recipients exhibited elevated spike-specific TCR breadth. Breadth measured for non-spike TCRs was similar across vaccine and placebo recipients. Total responses of T cells may have been underestimated by the analyses of TCR breadth and depth.

Sequenced by immunoSEQ multiplex PCR; TCRdb stores in-frame clones only, minus some. This table has 45,000 or so clones, around 83% appearing once. With regard to this clone: What it recognizes is unknown.

The germline gives CDR1 LGHDT, CDR2 YNNKEL (reference sequence). The CDR3 sequence is 20 residues long. With V trimmed by 6 bases and J by 0 bases, 19 bases remained unmatched. The chain employs TRBV3-1 (or the pseudogene TRBV3-2) and TRBJ2-3; 9 bases are a match to TRBD2. The source of this sequence is a human donor who had recovered from COVID-19. The sample consisted of peripheral blood, taken after recovery from COVID-19. CDR3 loop: CASSSYGGGANHSSTDTQYF. CDR3 nucleotide sequence: TGTGCCAGCAGTTCTTATGGCGGGGGGGCAAACCATTCTAGCACAGATACGCAGTATTTT.